A selection of T cell receptor beta chains follows, all from one sample in a study of T-cell reconstitution after alpha-beta-depleted transplantation in children. TCRdb used MiXCR to reprocess the PCR reads, holding one entry per CDR3 protein. Of 500,000 or so distinct CDR3 sequences in the sample, 30% to 35% are singletons; the top ten hold less than 2.5%. The sample consisted of PBMCs from the stem cell graft donor, taken from the stem cell graft. These receptors came from a human donor who donated a stem cell graft to a child with aplastic anemia. Each CDR3 is given with its conserved first and last residue. The order of the fields is clone size, D gene, V gene, J gene, CDR3 protein, CDR3 DNA. A D gene is named only where the DNA matches it firmly. Clone size is not always given. Where it is, it says once, few, many or a class for expanded clones.

-,-,TRBV6-5,TRBJ1-2,CASRYRGNYGYTF,TGTGCCAGCAGATATAGGGGGAACTATGGCTACACCTTC
once,-,TRBV4-1,TRBJ2-1,CASSQGLKSNEQFF,TGCGCCAGCAGCCAAGGTCTAAAGTCCAATGAGCAGTTCTTC
-,-,TRBV5-1,TRBJ1-1,CASSLGAGHTEAFF,TGCGCCAGCAGCCTGGGAGCGGGGCACACTGAAGCTTTCTTT
-,TRBD1,TRBV5-1,TRBJ1-2,CASSKRDSPNNGYTF,TGCGCCAGCAGTAAGCGGGACAGCCCTAACAATGGCTACACCTTC
few,-,TRBV7-8,TRBJ2-3,CASSAHFGLDTQYF,TGTGCCAGCAGCGCCCACTTTGGGCTGGATACGCAGTATTTT
-,TRBD1,TRBV11-1,TRBJ2-5,CASSPPLGTGGQAQETQYF,TGTGCCAGCAGCCCCCCGCTGGGGACAGGGGGGCAAGCCCAAGAGACCCAGTACTTC
few,-,TRBV11-2,TRBJ2-1,CASRNPGRGYNEQFF,TGTGCCAGCAGGAACCCGGGACGGGGATACAATGAGCAGTTCTTC
-,-,TRBV20-1,TRBJ1-2,CSASRRDGYTF,TGCAGTGCTAGTAGGAGGGATGGCTACACCTTC
-,-,TRBV7-2,TRBJ1-1,CASSIGLITEAFF,TGTGCCAGCAGCATAGGGTTGATCACTGAAGCTTTCTTT
-,-,TRBV20-1,TRBJ2-1,CSAQDRSSYNEQFF,TGCAGTGCCCAAGACCGGAGCTCCTACAATGAGCAGTTCTTC
once,-,TRBV21-1,TRBJ1-1,CASSKKKNRRTGSNTEAFF,TGTGCCAGCAGCAAAAAGAAAAATAGGAGGACAGGGTCGAACACTGAAGCTTTCTTT
-,-,TRBV27,TRBJ1-5,CASSLWGPSSNQPQHF,TGTGCCAGCAGTTTATGGGGGCCTAGTAGCAATCAGCCCCAGCATTTT